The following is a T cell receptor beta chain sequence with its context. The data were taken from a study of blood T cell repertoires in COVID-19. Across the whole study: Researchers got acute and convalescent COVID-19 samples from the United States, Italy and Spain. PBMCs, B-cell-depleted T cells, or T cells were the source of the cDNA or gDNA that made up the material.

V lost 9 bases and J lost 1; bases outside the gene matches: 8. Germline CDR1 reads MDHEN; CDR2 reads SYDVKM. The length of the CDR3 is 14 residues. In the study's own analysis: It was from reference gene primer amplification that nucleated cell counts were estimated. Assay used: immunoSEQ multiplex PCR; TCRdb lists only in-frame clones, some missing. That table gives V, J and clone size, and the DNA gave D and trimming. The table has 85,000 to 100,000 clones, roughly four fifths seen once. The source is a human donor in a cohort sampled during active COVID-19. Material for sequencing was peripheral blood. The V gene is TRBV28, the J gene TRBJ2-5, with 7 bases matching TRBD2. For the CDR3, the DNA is TGTGCCAGTTCTGCTACTAGCGCCCAAGAGACCCAGTACTTC. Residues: CASSATSAQETQYF.